This is a list of T cell receptor beta chains from one sample in a study of T cells in narcolepsy. Libraries were prepared by immunoSEQ multiplex PCR; TCRdb keeps only in-frame clonotypes and omits some of them. The table has about 26,000 clones, roughly 86% seen once. The sample comprised memory (CD45RA-) CD4+ T cells from blood. The receptors were gathered from a human donor in good health. Each CDR3 is given without its conserved first and last residue. Rows may omit the clone size; those that give it use once, few, many or a size class.

clone size | V gene | CDR3 protein
NA | TRBV11-2 | ASGGGGDTQY
NA | TRBV4-1 | ASSQDWGRASNQNIQY
NA | TRBV27 | ASSLRGEQY
NA | TRBV7-7 | ASSLTRSNTGELF
NA | TRBV13 | ASSQGQGPGGRGAF
NA | TRBV6-5 | ASSENRGQPQH
NA | TRBV5-1 | ASSVTRLGGNEKLF
once | TRBV7-3 | ASSPIAGTSYNEQF
NA | TRBV28 | ASSFFGDFQETQY
NA | TRBV25-1 | ASSGLTRRINEQF
once | TRBV19 | ASGPQGGTQY
NA | TRBV6-4 | ASRPTDNSNQPQH
NA | TRBV4-2 | ASSQELAGRGEKLF
NA | TRBV27 | ASSPRRGYNEKLF
NA | TRBV28 | ASRGTGGETQY
NA | TRBV6-5 | ASSSPYEQY
NA | TRBV19 | ASSILAGGLNTEAF
NA | TRBV6-1 | ASSVRSPTEAF
NA | TRBV6-1 | ASSNGLAETQY
NA | TRBV19 | ASTPTSGNRNEQF
once | TRBV6-5 | ASSYVRFSRGTEAF
NA | TRBV19 | ASSPRTDSYGYT
NA | TRBV4-2 | ASSASGTAIGTQY
NA | TRBV11-1 | ASSPDRVSYEQY
NA | TRBV28 | ASSLPGRRSNQPQH
NA | TRBV30 | AWSDSLDQPQH
few | TRBV19 | ASTPESPGPTAKNIQY
NA | TRBV29-1 | SALGTSSYNEQF
NA | TRBV5-8 | ASSFVSSGSTDTQY
NA | TRBV27 | ASSPAGDPDEKLF
NA | TRBV11-1 | ASSRILAGAGELF
NA | TRBV4-1 | ASSHGRLAGGTDTQY
NA | TRBV6-4 | ASSEGLQGRGVYGYT
NA | TRBV6-5 | ASTSLGGSNEKLF
NA | TRBV7-6 | ASSSGQGSDTEAF
NA | TRBV19 | ASSVGPGAGTDTQY
NA | TRBV20-1 | SASRGTEAF
NA | TRBV27 | ASSPRATGDVPYEQY
NA | TRBV5-6 | ASSWVSTDTQY
NA | TRBV6-6 | ASSYGFPSNQPQH
NA | TRBV27 | ASRGAGANVLT
NA | TRBV5-4 | ASSLARGTNVLT
NA | TRBV30 | AWSVPGGRAGVQY
NA | TRBV7-2 | ASSPIGGSHEQY
NA | TRBV15 | ATSSFGGYTEAF
NA | TRBV28 | ASSRITRNTEAF
NA | TRBV7-6 | ASSPQRSGANVLT
NA | TRBV30 | AWSVNYGYT
NA | TRBV27 | ASSFRQGVRNGYT
NA | TRBV5-5 | ASSLPGRSSYEQY
NA | TRBV5-6 | ASSLEGPVNTEAF
NA | TRBV28 | ASSFPPSYEQY
few | TRBV4-1 | ASSPKGLPVLPDTQY
NA | TRBV28 | ASSNSGDSSYEQY
once | TRBV2 | ASNFLAGEYNEQF
NA | TRBV30 | AWSVYSGLGTRLNEQF